The clone carrying this TCR beta chain was seen a handful of times. Its target is unknown. The data belong to a study of cytomegalovirus exposure and HLA in healthy donors. The study, taken as a whole, reports: A later analysis showed TCR association rates differing by HLA locus, peaking at DRB1 and lowest at HLA-C. Looking again later, the authors saw that most CMV-associated TCR beta chains seemed HLA-restricted.

The PCR made use of 60 Vbeta and 13 Jbeta primers. Clones were sequenced by immunoSEQ multiplex PCR, and TCRdb holds only the in-frame ones, with some missing. This sample yields 100,000 to 150,000 clones, of which around 82% are seen a single time; approximately 1.2% belongs to the top ten. The sequence derives from a female donor in good health and CMV-seronegative. The specimen sequenced was PBMCs.

CDR3: CASRGTGAPEQYF. The CDR3, as DNA: TGTGCCAGCAGAGGGACGGGAGCCCCCGAGCAGTACTTC. The chain has TRBV28 and TRBJ2-7; D possibly corresponds to TRBD2 (6 bases). The length of the CDR3 is 13 residues. The germline CDR1 and CDR2 sequences are MDHEN and SYDVKM. Trimming took off 6 bases at V and 6 bases at J, with 15 bases between the two ends.